This T cell receptor beta chain was captured by sequencing in a study of blood T cell repertoires in COVID-19. Here immunoSEQ multiplex PCR was the method, and the copy in TCRdb shows in-frame clones only, minus some. The data contain roughly 250,000 clones, 85% of them singletons. The V segment lost 5 bases and the J segment 10 bases; nucleotides outside the gene matches: 5. CDR1 is LGHNT, CDR2 FRNRAP, per germline. This CDR3 is built from 12 residues. This clone has more than one count but fewer than ten. Source material: peripheral blood. The sequence was obtained from a man aged 35-49 years with acute or convalescent COVID-19. The V and J genes are TRBV12-5 and TRBJ1-1, with TRBD1 matching 9 bases. The CDR3 here is CASGPGTGTAFF. The CDR3 DNA follows: TGTGCTAGTGGTCCCGGGACAGGGACAGCTTTCTTT.